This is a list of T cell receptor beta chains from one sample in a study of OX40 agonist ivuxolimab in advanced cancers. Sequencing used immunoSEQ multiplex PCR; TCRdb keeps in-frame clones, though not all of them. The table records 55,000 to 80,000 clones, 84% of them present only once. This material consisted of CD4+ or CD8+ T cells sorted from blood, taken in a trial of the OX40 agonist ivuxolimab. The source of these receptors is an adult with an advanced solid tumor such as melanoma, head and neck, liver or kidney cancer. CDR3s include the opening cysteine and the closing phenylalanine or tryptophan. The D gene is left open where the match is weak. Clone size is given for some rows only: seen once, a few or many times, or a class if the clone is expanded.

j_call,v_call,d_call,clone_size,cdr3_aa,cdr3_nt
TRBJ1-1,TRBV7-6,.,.,CASSWSVYTEAFF,TGTGCCAGCAGCTGGAGCGTCTACACTGAAGCTTTCTTT
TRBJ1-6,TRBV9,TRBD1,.,CASSDHRGGSPLHF,TGTGCCAGCAGCGACCACAGGGGGGGATCACCCCTCCACTTT
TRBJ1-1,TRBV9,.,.,CASSQGGNTEAFF,TGTGCCAGCAGCCAGGGTGGGAACACTGAAGCTTTCTTT
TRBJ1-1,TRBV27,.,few,CASSPYTSPGSTEAFF,TGTGCCAGCAGTCCATACACCTCCCCAGGAAGCACTGAAGCTTTCTTT
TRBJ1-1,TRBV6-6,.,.,CASSTPGTASAFF,TGTGCCAGCAGTACTCCCGGGACCGCTAGCGCTTTCTTT
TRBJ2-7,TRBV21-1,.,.,CASSKTVGPARYEQYF,TGTGCCAGCAGTAAAACGGTGGGCCCCGCCAGGTACGAGCAGTACTTC
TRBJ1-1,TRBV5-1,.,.,CASSSGGVNTEAFF,TGCGCCAGCAGCTCCGGAGGGGTGAACACTGAAGCTTTCTTT
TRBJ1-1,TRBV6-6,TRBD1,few,CASSPQGADDTEAFF,TGTGCCAGCAGTCCTCAGGGGGCGGATGACACTGAAGCTTTCTTT
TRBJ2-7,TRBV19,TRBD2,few,CASSIEAGVSYEQYF,TGTGCCAGTAGTATCGAAGCGGGGGTGTCCTACGAGCAGTACTTC
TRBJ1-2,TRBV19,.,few,CASSPGSTGYTF,TGTGCCAGTAGTCCAGGGTCTACTGGCTACACCTTC
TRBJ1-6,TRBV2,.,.,CASSLTETNSPLHF,TGTGCCAGCAGTTTGACGGAGACTAATTCACCCCTCCACTTT
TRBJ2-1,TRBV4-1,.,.,CASSQRQGGWNNEQFF,TGCGCCAGCAGCCAAAGACAGGGAGGGTGGAACAATGAGCAGTTCTTC
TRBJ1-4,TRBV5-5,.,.,CASSSGATNEKLFF,TGTGCCAGCAGCTCAGGAGCAACTAATGAAAAACTGTTTTTT
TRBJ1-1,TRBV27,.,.,CASSPTWGTEAFF,TGTGCCAGCAGTCCCACTTGGGGCACTGAAGCTTTCTTT
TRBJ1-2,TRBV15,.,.,CATSRIPWRGADYGYTF,TGTGCCACCAGCAGAATTCCCTGGCGAGGGGCCGACTATGGCTACACCTTC
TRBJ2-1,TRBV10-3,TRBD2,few,CAISQGLAGENEQFF,TGTGCCATCAGTCAGGGACTAGCGGGAGAGAATGAGCAGTTCTTC
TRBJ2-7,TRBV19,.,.,CASSDVSRYEQYF,TGTGCCAGTAGCGATGTCTCGCGGTACGAGCAGTACTTC
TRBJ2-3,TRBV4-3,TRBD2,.,CASSQDPLVAGGQDTQYF,TGCGCCAGCAGCCAAGATCCGTTAGTAGCGGGGGGGCAGGATACGCAGTATTTT
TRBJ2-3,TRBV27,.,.,CASSRGRFTDTQYF,TGTGCCAGCAGTAGGGGGAGATTCACAGATACGCAGTATTTT
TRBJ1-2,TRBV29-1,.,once,CSVGTRGAGGYTF,TGCAGCGTTGGGACCCGGGGGGCCGGTGGCTACACCTTC
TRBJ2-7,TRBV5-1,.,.,CASSGRDTFYEQYF,TGCGCCAGCAGCGGCCGGGACACCTTTTACGAGCAGTACTTC
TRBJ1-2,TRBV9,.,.,CASSPDSNYGYTF,TGTGCCAGCAGCCCCGATAGTAACTATGGCTACACCTTC
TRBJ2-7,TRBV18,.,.,CASSPPESSYEQYF,TGTGCCAGCTCACCACCTGAGAGCTCCTACGAGCAGTACTTC
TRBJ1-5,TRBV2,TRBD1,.,CASSQDRAGQPQHF,TGTGCCAGCAGTCAAGACAGGGCCGGACAGCCCCAGCATTTT
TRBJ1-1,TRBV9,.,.,CASSVAPGGGTEAFF,TGTGCCAGCAGCGTAGCCCCCGGGGGTGGAACTGAAGCTTTCTTT
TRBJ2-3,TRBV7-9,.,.,CASSPRTMYRAGTDTQYF,TGTGCCAGCAGTCCTCGAACTATGTACAGGGCAGGCACAGATACGCAGTATTTT
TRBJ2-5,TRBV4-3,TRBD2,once,CASSSKGGLQETQYF,TGCGCCAGCAGCTCAAAGGGAGGGCTCCAAGAGACCCAGTACTTC
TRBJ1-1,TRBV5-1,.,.,CASSLVTSLWHTEAFF,TGCGCCAGCAGCTTGGTGACGAGCCTCTGGCACACTGAAGCTTTCTTT
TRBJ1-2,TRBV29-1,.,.,CSPRLQKDGYTF,TGCAGCCCCAGGCTACAGAAGGATGGCTACACCTTC
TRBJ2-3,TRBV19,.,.,CASSRGILSADTQYF,TGTGCCAGTAGTCGGGGGATCCTCTCCGCAGATACGCAGTATTTT
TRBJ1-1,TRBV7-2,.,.,CASSIDGTPFEAFF,TGTGCCAGCAGCATAGACGGGACTCCCTTTGAAGCTTTCTTT
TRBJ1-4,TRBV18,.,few,CASSPGGGTEKLFF,TGTGCCAGCTCACCGGGGGGCGGAACTGAAAAACTGTTTTTT
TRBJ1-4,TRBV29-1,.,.,CSVTGLRTEKLFF,TGCAGCGTAACGGGACTCCGGACCGAAAAACTGTTTTTT
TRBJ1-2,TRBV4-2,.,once,CASSQERQGRGYTF,TGTGCCAGCAGCCAAGAGCGGCAGGGCCGAGGCTACACCTTC
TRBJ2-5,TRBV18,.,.,CASCEFIQETQYF,TGTGCCAGCTGCGAGTTTATCCAAGAGACCCAGTACTTC
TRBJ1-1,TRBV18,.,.,CASSPTLDTRHTEAFF,TGTGCCAGCTCACCAACCCTCGACACAAGGCACACTGAAGCTTTCTTT
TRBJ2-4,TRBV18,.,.,CASTRDGPSAAKNIQYF,TGTGCCAGCACCAGAGACGGTCCGAGCGCCGCCAAAAACATTCAGTACTTC
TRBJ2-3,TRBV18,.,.,CASSPLGGGRATDTQYF,TGTGCCAGCTCACCACTCGGAGGGGGAAGGGCCACAGATACGCAGTATTTT
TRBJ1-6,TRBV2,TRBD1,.,CASSGGQGSSYNSPLHF,TGTGCCAGCAGTGGGGGACAGGGGAGCTCCTATAATTCACCCCTCCACTTT
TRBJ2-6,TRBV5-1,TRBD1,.,CASSPQGAGANVLTF,TGCGCCAGCAGCCCACAGGGGGCTGGGGCCAACGTCCTGACTTTC
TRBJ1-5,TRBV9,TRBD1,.,CASSASTGGEPQHF,TGTGCCAGCAGCGCGTCAACAGGGGGCGAGCCCCAGCATTTT
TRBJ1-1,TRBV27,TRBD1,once,CASRRDSLGEAFF,TGTGCCAGCAGGCGGGACAGCCTCGGGGAAGCTTTCTTT
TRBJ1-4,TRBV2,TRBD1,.,CASSPQGARSEKLFF,TGTGCCAGCAGTCCGCAGGGGGCGAGGAGTGAAAAACTGTTTTTT
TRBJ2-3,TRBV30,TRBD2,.,CAWSRGLAGGADTQYF,TGTGCCTGGAGTAGGGGACTAGCGGGAGGGGCAGATACGCAGTATTTT
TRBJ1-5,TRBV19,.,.,CASSGQPGQPQHF,TGTGCCAGTAGTGGGCAGCCAGGTCAGCCCCAGCATTTT
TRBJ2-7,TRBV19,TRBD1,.,CASARTGTTYEQYF,TGTGCCAGCGCCAGGACAGGGACAACCTACGAGCAGTACTTC
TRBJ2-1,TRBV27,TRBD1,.,CASSRTGVYNEQFF,TGTGCCAGCAGTCGGACAGGGGTCTACAATGAGCAGTTCTTC
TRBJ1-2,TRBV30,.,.,CAWSAFDSLYGYTF,TGTGCCTGGAGTGCATTTGACAGCCTCTATGGCTACACCTTC